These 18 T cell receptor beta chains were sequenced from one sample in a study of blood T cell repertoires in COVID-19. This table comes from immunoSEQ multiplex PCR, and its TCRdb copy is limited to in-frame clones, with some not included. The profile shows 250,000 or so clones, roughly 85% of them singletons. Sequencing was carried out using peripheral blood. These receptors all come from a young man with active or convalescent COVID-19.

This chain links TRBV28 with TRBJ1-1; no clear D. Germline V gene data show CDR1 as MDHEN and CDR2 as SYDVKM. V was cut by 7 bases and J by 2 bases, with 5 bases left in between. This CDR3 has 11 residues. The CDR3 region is CASTSNTEAFF. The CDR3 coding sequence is TGTGCCAGCACTAGCAACACTGAAGCTTTCTTT.

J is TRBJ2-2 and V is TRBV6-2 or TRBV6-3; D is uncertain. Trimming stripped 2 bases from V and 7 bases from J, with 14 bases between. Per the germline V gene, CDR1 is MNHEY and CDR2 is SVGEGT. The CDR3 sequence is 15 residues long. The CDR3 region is CASSYRLGRGGELFF. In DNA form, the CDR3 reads TGTGCCAGCAGTTACAGGCTAGGTCGAGGCGGGGAGCTGTTTTTT.

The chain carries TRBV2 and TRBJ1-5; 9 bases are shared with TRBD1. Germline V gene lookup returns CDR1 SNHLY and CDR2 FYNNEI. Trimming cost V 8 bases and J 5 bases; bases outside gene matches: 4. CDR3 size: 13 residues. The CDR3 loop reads CASQQGAHQPQHF. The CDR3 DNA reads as TGTGCCAGCCAACAGGGGGCTCATCAGCCCCAGCATTTT.

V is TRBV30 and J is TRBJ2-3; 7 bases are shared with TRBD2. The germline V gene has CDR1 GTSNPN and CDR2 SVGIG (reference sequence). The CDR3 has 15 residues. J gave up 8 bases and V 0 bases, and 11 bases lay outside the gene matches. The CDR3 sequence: CAWSVGPGGQGTQYF. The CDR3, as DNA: TGTGCCTGGAGTGTAGGGCCGGGGGGTCAAGGTACGCAGTATTTT.

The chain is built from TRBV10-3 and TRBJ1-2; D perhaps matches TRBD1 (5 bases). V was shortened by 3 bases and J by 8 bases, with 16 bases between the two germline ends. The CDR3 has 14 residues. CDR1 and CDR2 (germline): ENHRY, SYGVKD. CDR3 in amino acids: CAISDQEVQGGYTF. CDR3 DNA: TGTGCCATCAGTGACCAGGAAGTGCAGGGAGGCTACACCTTC.

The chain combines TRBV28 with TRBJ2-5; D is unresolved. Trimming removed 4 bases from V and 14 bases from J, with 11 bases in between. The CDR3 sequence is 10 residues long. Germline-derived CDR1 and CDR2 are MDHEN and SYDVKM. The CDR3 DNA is TGTGCCAGCAGTTCCCTCCTAACTTACTTC. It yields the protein CASSSLLTYF.

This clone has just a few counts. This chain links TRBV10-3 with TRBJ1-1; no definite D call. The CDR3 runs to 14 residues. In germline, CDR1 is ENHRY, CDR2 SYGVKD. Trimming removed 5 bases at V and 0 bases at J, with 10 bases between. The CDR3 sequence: CAISQTLMNTEAFF. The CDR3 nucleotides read TGTGCCATCAGTCAGACACTCATGAACACTGAAGCTTTCTTT.

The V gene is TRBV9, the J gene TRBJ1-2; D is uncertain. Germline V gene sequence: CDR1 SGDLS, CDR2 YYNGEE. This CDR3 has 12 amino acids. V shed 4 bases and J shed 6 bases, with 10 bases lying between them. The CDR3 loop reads CASSHYTHGYTF. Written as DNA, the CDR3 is TGTGCCAGCAGCCATTACACGCATGGCTACACCTTC.

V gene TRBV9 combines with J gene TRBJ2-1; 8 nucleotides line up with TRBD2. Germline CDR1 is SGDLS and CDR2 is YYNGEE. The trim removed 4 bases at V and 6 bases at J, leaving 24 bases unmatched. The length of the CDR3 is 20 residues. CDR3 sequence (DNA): TGTGCCAGCAGCTCACGAGGGGTCGGGCGGGGGGCTTCATCCCTCAATGAGCAGTTCTTC. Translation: CASSSRGVGRGASSLNEQFF. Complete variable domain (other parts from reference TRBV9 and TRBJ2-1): DSGVTQTPKHLITATGQRVTLRCSPRSGDLSVYWYQQSLDQGLQFLIQYYNGEERAKGNILERFSAQQFPDLHSELNLSSLELGDSALYFCASSSRGVGRGASSLNEQFFGPGTRLTVL.

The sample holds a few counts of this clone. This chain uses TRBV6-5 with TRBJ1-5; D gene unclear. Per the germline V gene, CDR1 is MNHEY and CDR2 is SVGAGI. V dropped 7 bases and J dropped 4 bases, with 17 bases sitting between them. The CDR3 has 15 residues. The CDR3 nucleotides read TGTGCCAGCACCAAAGGAGAGTCTCCTAATCAGCCCCAGCATTTT. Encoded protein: CASTKGESPNQPQHF.

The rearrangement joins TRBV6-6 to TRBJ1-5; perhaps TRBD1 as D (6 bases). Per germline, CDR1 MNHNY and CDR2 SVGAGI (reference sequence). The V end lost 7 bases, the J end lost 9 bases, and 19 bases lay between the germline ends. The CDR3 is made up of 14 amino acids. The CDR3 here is CASNIQGSFGPQHF. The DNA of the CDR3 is TGTGCCAGCAACATACAGGGATCCTTCGGGCCCCAGCATTTT.

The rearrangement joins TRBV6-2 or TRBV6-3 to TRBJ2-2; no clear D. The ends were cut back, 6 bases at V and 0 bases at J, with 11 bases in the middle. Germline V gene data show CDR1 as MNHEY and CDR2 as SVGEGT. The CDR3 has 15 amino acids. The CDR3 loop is CASSQPTTNTGELFF. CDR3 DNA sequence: TGTGCCAGCAGCCAACCAACAACGAACACCGGGGAGCTGTTTTTT.

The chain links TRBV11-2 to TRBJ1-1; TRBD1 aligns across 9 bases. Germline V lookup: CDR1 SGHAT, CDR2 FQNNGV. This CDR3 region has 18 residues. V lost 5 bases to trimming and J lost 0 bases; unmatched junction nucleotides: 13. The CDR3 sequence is CASSLSTGGAGVNTEAFF. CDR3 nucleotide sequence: TGTGCCAGCAGCCTCTCCACAGGGGGCGCTGGGGTGAACACTGAAGCTTTCTTT.

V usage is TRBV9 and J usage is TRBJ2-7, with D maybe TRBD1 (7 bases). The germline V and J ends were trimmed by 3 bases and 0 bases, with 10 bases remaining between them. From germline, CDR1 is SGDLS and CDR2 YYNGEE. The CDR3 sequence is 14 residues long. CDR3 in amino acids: CASSGRDSSYEQYF. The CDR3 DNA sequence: TGTGCCAGCAGCGGGCGGGACAGCTCCTACGAGCAGTACTTC.

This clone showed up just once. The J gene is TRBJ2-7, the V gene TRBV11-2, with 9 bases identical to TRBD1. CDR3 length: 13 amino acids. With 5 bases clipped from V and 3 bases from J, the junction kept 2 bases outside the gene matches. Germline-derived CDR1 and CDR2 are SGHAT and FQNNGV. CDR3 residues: CASSPDRGYEQYF. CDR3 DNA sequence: TGTGCCAGCAGCCCGGACAGGGGCTACGAGCAGTACTTC.

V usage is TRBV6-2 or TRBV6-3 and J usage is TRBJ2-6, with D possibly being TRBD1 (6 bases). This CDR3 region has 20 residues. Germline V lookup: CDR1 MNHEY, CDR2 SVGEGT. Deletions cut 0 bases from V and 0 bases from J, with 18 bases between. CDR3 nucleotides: TGTGCCAGCAGTTACTCTTTCTTTAGACAGGTGTCCTCTGGGGCCAACGTCCTGACTTTC. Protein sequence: CASSYSFFRQVSSGANVLTF.

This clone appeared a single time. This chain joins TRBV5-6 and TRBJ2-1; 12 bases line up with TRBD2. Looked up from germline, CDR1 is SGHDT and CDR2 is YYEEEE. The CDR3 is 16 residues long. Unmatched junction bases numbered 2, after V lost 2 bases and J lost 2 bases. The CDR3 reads CASSFRTSGTYNEQFF. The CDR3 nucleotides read TGTGCCAGCAGCTTTAGGACTAGCGGGACCTACAATGAGCAGTTCTTC.

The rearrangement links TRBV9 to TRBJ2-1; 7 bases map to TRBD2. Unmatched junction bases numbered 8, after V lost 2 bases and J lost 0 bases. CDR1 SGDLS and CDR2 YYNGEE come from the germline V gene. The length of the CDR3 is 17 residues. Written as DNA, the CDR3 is TGTGCCAGCAGCGTCCAGCTCGGGGGGAACTCCTACAATGAGCAGTTCTTC. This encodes CASSVQLGGNSYNEQFF.